Below, 5 T cell receptor beta chains from the same sample are listed, as sequenced in a study of blood T cells in healthy people across ages. Sample-barcoded 5' priming and a J-beta primer mix drove a second PCR of 7 to 11 cycles. TCRdb reanalysed the 5' RACE reads using MiXCR and keeps one entry per CDR3 protein. Counted here are some 1 million distinct CDR3 sequences, 45% occurring once; the ten biggest clones make up under 20%. Sequenced input: blood. These receptors all come from a woman aged 55 to 70 in good health.

This chain connects TRBV6-5 to TRBJ1-3, with D unclear. The CDR3 sequence is 14 residues long. Trimming shortened V by 6 bases and J by 3 bases, and 12 bases separated the two germline ends. The germline gives CDR1 MNHEY, CDR2 SVGAGI. The CDR3 loop reads CASSLGVGGNTIYF. For the CDR3, the DNA is TGTGCCAGCAGCCTTGGGGTTGGTGGAAACACCATATATTTT.

V gene TRBV28 combines with J gene TRBJ1-2; the D gene is possibly TRBD1 (5 bases). Germline V gives CDR1 MDHEN, CDR2 SYDVKM. The CDR3 sequence is 14 residues long. V gave up 6 bases and J gave up 5 bases, with 16 bases separating them. CDR3 amino acids: CASRGRRRWYGYTF. CDR3 DNA sequence: TGTGCCAGCAGGGGGCGAAGGCGTTGGTATGGCTACACCTTC.

As regards this clonotype: Relative to the germline gene, one junction end is altered; a read error may explain this. The CDR3 sequence is CVSSREGVKEAQYF. The DNA for the CDR3 is TGTGTCAGCAGTCGAGAGGGGGTTAAAGAGGCCCAGTACTTC. This chain connects TRBV12-3 or TRBV12-4 to TRBJ2-5; D is possibly TRBD1 (6 bases). This CDR3 is 14 amino acids long.

The chain is built from TRBV20-1 and TRBJ2-3; 7 bases agree with TRBD2. CDR1 DFQATT and CDR2 SNEGSKA come from the germline V gene (reference sequence). The ends lost 3 bases at V and 2 bases at J; junction bases unmatched: 8. The CDR3 consists of 15 residues. The CDR3 nucleotides read TGCAGTGCTAGTCCGGGACTAACATACACAGATACGCAGTATTTT. Residues: CSASPGLTYTDTQYF.

In the case of this clonotype: Its ends do not fully match the called genes, so a read error is possible. The gene calls are TRBV5-1 and TRBJ2-7; D tentatively fits TRBD1 or TRBD2 (5 bases each). The CDR3 runs to 18 residues. Germline V gene lookup returns CDR1 SGHRS and CDR2 YFSETQ. CDR3: CASSSGRGPVAGSYGQYF. The CDR3 DNA follows: TGCGCCAGCAGCTCGGGACGCGGACCTGTGGCGGGTTCCTACGGGCAGTACTTC.